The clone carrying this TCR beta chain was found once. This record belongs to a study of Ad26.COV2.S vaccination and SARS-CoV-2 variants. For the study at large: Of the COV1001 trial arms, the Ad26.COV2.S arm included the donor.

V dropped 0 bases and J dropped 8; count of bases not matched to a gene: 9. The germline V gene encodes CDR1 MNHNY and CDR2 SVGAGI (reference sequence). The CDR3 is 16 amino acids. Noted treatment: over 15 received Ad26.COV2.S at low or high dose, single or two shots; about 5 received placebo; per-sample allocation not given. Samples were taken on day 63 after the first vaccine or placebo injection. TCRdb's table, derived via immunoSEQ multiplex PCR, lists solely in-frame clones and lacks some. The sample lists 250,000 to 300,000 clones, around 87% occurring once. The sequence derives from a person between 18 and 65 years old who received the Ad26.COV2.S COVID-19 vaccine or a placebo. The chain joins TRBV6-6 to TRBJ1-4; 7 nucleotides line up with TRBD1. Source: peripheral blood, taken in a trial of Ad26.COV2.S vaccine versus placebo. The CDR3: CASSYSSGGGQEKLFF. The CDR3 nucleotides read TGTGCCAGCAGTTACTCCTCAGGGGGAGGGCAGGAAAAACTGTTTTTT.